Described below is a single T cell receptor (beta chain) sequence and its context. The data derive from a study of PD-1 blockade in classical Hodgkin lymphoma. Study information: Treatment was intravenous nivolumab, 3 mg/kg every 2 weeks, until progression.

Brentuximab vedotin exposure varied among the patients, all of whom had relapsed after autologous stem cell transplantation. Clones were sequenced by immunoSEQ multiplex PCR, and TCRdb holds only the in-frame ones, with some missing. This sample has 55,000 to 65,000 clones, with around 89% found just once. From germline, CDR1 is MNHEY and CDR2 SVGAGI. V lost 6 bases to trimming and J lost 6 bases, with 14 bases between them. This CDR3 comprises 13 residues. Specimen: peripheral blood mononuclear cells (PBMCs), collected at baseline. This receptor was taken from a human donor with classical Hodgkin lymphoma. V gene TRBV6-5 combines with J gene TRBJ1-2, with a possible D match to TRBD1 (6 bases). CDR3: CASRPPRTDGYTF. CDR3 sequence (DNA): TGTGCCAGCAGACCACCTAGGACAGATGGCTACACCTTC.